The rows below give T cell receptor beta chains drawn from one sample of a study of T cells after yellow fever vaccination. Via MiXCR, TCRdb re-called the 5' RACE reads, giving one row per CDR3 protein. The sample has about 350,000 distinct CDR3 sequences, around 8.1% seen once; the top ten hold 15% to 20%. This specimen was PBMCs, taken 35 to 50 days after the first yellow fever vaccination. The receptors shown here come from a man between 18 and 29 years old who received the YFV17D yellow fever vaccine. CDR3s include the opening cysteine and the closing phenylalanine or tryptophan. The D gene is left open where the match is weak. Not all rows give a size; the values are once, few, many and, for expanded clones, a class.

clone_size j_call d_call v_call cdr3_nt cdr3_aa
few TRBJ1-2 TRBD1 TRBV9 TGTGCCAGCAGCGGTGCGGGACAGGTTTGGGATGGCTACACCTTC CASSGAGQVWDGYTF
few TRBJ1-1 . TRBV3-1 TGTGCCAGCAGCCCCCGAGCAGGGGTAAACACTGAAGCTTTCTTT CASSPRAGVNTEAFF
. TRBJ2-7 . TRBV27 TGTGCCAGCACCCCAATCGGGTCCTACGAGCAGTACTTC CASTPIGSYEQYF
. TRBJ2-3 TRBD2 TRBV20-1 TGCAGTGCCAGCCCCCCGGGACTAGTAGGTACGCAGTATTTT CSASPPGLVGTQYF
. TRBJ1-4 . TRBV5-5 TGTGCCAGCAGGTATACCTCAACTAATGAAAAACTGTTTTTT CASRYTSTNEKLFF
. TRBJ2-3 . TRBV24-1 TGTGCCACCAGTACGAGGGAATGGCAGTATTTT CATSTREWQYF
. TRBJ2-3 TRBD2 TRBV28 TGTGCCAGCAGGGACCTAGCGGGGCCAGATACGCAGTATTTT CASRDLAGPDTQYF
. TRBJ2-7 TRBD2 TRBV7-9 TGTGCCAGCAGCCACGGACTAGCGGGGGCCTCCTACGAGCAGTACTTC CASSHGLAGASYEQYF
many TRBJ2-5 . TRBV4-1 TGCGCCAGCAGCCTAGCGATCCAAGAGACCCAGTACTTC CASSLAIQETQYF
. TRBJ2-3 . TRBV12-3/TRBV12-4 TGTGCCAGCACCAAGGACTGGGGGGATACGCAGTATTTT CASTKDWGDTQYF
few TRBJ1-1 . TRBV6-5 TGTGCCAGCAGTTACTCGAGGGGTCCAGGGGAGAACACTGAAGCTTTCTTT CASSYSRGPGENTEAFF
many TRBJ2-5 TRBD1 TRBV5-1 TGCGCCAGCAGCTATTCCGGGACAGAAGAGACCCAGTACTTC CASSYSGTEETQYF
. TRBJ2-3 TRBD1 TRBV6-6 TGTGCCAGCAGCGGACAGGGGGTCCCTTCGCAGTATTTT CASSGQGVPSQYF
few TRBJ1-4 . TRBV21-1 TGTGCCAGCACCCAAGGGTCCGACAGCGACCGGCGGAATTCAAAACTGTTTTTT CASTQGSDSDRRNSKLFF
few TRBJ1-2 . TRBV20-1 . CSARVGQGIFF
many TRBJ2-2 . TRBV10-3 TGTGCCATCATGGGGGGCCCGAACACCGGGGAGCTGTTTTTT CAIMGGPNTGELFF
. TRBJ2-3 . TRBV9 TGTGCCAGCAGCGTTGGAGGCAGAGATACGCAGTATTTT CASSVGGRDTQYF
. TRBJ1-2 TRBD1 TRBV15 TGTGCCACCAGCAGGCTAGGACAGGGGAATGGCTACACCTTC CATSRLGQGNGYTF
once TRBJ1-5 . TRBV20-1 TGCAGTGCTAAGTTGCTCGGCGGGGGGCCCCAGCATTTT CSAKLLGGGPQHF
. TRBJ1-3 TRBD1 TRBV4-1 TGCGCCAGCAGCCGCCGTGACAGGGGGCCTGGAAACACCATATATTTT CASSRRDRGPGNTIYF
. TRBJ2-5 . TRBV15 TGTGCCACCAGCGGACCGGACACCGGGCGGGAGACCCAGTACTTC CATSGPDTGRETQYF
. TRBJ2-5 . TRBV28 TGTGCCAGCAGTTTCCAACTCAGGGAGACCCAGTACTTC CASSFQLRETQYF
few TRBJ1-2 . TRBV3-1 TGTGCCAGCAGCCAAGATCCTGGCAGGATCTTCTATGGCTACACCTTC CASSQDPGRIFYGYTF
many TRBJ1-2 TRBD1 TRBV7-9 TGTGCCAGCAGTTCGGGACAGGCCGACTATGGCTACACCTTC CASSSGQADYGYTF
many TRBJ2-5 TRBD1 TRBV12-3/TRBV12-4 TGTGCCAGCAGCACACTGGACAGGCAAGAGACCCAGTACTTC CASSTLDRQETQYF
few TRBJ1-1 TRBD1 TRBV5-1 TGCGCCAGCGAATCAGGGGGCGCAAGTTTGGGCACTGAAGCTTTCTTT CASESGGASLGTEAFF
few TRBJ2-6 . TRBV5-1 TGCGCCAGCAGCTTGGCGAGTCAGAGCAACGTCCTGACTTTC CASSLASQSNVLTF
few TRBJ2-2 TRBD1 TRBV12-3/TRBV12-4 TGTGCCAGCACCGGGACAGGGGACGTAAACACCGGGGAGCTGTTTTTT CASTGTGDVNTGELFF
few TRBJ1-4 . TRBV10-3 TGTGCCGTAAGGAGGGAAACTAATGAAAAACTGTTTTTT CAVRRETNEKLFF
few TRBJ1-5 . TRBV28 TGTGCCAGCAGGGGCAGCTGGAATCAGCCCCAGCATTTT CASRGSWNQPQHF